This entry describes one TCR beta chain. This CDR3 region has 14 residues. Germline loops: CDR1 SNHLY, CDR2 FYNNEI. V was pared by 5 bases and J by 6 bases, with 14 bases between. This sample is drawn from a study of cytomegalovirus exposure and HLA in healthy donors. PCR used 60 Vbeta primers and 13 Jbeta primers. Sequencing was performed with immunoSEQ multiplex PCR; in TCRdb, only in-frame clones are kept and a portion is missing. The sample has approximately 130,000 clones; roughly 9.6% are singletons. The receptor's source is a woman between 35 and 50 years old in good health and CMV-seropositive. The sequencing sample was made of PBMCs. The chain employs TRBV2 and TRBJ2-1, with D possibly TRBD2 on 6 matching bases. CDR3 sequence (DNA): TGTGCCAGCAGTTCTGTGACTAGGGCCAATGAGCAGTTCTTC. It yields the protein CASSSVTRANEQFF.